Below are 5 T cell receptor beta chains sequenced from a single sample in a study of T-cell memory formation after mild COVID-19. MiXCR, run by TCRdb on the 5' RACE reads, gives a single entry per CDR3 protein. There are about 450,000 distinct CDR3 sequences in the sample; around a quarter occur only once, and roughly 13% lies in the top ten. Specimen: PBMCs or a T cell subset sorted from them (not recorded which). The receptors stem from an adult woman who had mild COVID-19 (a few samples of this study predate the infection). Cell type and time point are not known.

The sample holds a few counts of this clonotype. DNA for the CDR3: TGTGCCAGCAGCCCTCCGACAGCCTCTGGGGCCAACGTCCTGACTTTC. It codes for CASSPPTASGANVLTF. The chain carries TRBV7-9 and TRBJ2-6, with D possibly matching TRBD1 (5 bases). CDR1 and CDR2 from the germline V gene are SEHNR and FQNEAQ (reference sequence). The germline V and J ends were trimmed by 5 bases and 0 bases, with 11 bases remaining between them. The CDR3 runs 16 residues.

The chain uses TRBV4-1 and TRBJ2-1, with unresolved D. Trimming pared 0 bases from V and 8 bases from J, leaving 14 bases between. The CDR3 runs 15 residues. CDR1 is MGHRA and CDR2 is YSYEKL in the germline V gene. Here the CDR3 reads CASSQDGRPIDEQFF. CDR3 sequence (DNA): TGCGCCAGCAGCCAAGATGGACGGCCGATCGATGAGCAGTTCTTC.

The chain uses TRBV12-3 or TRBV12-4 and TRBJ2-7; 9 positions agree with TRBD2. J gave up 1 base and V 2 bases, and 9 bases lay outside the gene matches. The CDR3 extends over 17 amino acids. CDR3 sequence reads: CASSLSGGPLSSYEQYF. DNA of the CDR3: TGTGCCAGCAGTTTAAGCGGGGGGCCCCTTTCTTCCTACGAGCAGTACTTC.

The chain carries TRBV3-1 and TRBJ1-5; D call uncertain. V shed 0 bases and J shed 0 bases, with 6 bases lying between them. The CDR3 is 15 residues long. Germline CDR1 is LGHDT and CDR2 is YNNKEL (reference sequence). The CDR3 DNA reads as TGTGCCAGCAGCCAAGAGGCGGATAGCAATCAGCCCCAGCATTTT. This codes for CASSQEADSNQPQHF.

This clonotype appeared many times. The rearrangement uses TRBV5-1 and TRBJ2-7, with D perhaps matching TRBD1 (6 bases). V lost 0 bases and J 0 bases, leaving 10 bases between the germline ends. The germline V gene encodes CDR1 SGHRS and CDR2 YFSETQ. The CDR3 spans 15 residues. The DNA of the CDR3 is TGCGCCAGCAGCTTGGACAGGGCAGACTCCTACGAGCAGTACTTC. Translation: CASSLDRADSYEQYF.